The rows below give T cell receptor beta chains drawn from one sample of a study of blood T cell repertoires in COVID-19. The assay was immunoSEQ multiplex PCR, and TCRdb's table has in-frame clones only and misses some. This repertoire shows roughly 120,000 clones, 75% to 90% found once; its top ten account for 1.1%. The sequencing input was peripheral blood. The receptors were sampled from a human donor in a cohort sampled during active COVID-19. Both conserved end residues are part of each CDR3. The order of the fields is V gene, D gene, J gene, clone size, CDR3 protein, CDR3 DNA. The D gene is left open where the match is weak. Clone size is given for some rows only: seen once, a few or many times, or a class if the clone is expanded.

TRBV27	TRBD2	TRBJ2-7	.	CASSLVAGGVISYEQYF	TGTGCCAGCAGTTTGGTAGCGGGAGGGGTGATCTCCTACGAGCAGTACTTC
TRBV18	.	TRBJ2-5	.	CASSPTSPRGETQYF	TGTGCCAGCTCACCAACGAGTCCTAGAGGAGAGACCCAGTACTTC
TRBV2	TRBD2	TRBJ2-7	.	CASSAGGRGNEQYF	TGTGCCAGCAGTGCGGGCGGGAGGGGAAACGAGCAGTACTTC
TRBV7-9	TRBD2	TRBJ2-1	.	CASSPLPLTSGGNYNEQFF	TGTGCCAGCAGCCCCCTCCCCTTGACTAGCGGGGGGAACTACAATGAGCAGTTCTTC
TRBV5-5	TRBD1	TRBJ2-7	.	CASSRLRQGASHEQYF	TGTGCCAGCAGTCGTCTCCGACAGGGGGCCTCCCACGAGCAGTACTTC
TRBV5-1	TRBD2	TRBJ2-7	.	CASSPGLAAAYEQYF	TGCGCCAGCAGCCCGGGACTAGCGGCTGCCTACGAGCAGTACTTC
TRBV15	.	TRBJ1-2	.	CATSRDPVPQGGYTF	TGTGCCACCAGCAGAGACCCAGTCCCACAGGGCGGCTACACCTTC
TRBV5-5	.	TRBJ1-1	.	CASSGRRGPTNTEAFF	TGTGCCAGCAGCGGTAGGCGGGGGCCCACGAACACTGAAGCTTTCTTT
TRBV2	TRBD1	TRBJ1-1	once	CASKDRGDTEAFF	TGTGCCAGCAAGGACAGGGGGGACACTGAAGCTTTCTTT
TRBV7-3	TRBD1	TRBJ1-2	.	CASSSSQGEGYTF	TGTGCCAGCAGCTCATCACAGGGGGAAGGCTACACCTTC
TRBV4-2	TRBD1	TRBJ2-1	.	CASSQGQGANEQFF	TGTGCCAGCAGCCAGGGACAGGGGGCGAATGAGCAGTTCTTC
TRBV7-9	TRBD1	TRBJ1-2	.	CASRPQGQGVGGYTF	TGTGCCAGCAGGCCCCAAGGACAGGGGGTAGGTGGCTACACCTTC
TRBV23-1	.	TRBJ1-3	.	CAGGGGNTIYF	TGCGCCGGTGGGGGGGGAAACACCATATATTTT
TRBV23-1	.	TRBJ1-2	few	CASSQKRDSYYGYTF	TGCGCCAGCAGTCAGAAAAGGGACTCCTATTATGGCTACACCTTC
TRBV6-5	.	TRBJ1-2	.	CASSNNAGGYTF	TGTGCCAGCAGTAACAACGCAGGCGGCTACACCTTC
TRBV9	.	TRBJ1-1	.	CASSPQVGTSRRTEAFF	TGTGCCAGCAGCCCTCAAGTCGGGACATCTCGGAGGACTGAAGCTTTCTTT
TRBV6-5	.	TRBJ2-1	.	CASSRWRNSNNEQFF	TGTGCCAGCAGTAGATGGAGGAATAGTAACAATGAGCAGTTCTTC
TRBV20-1	TRBD2	TRBJ2-5	.	CSASQEGGPQETQYF	TGCAGTGCTAGTCAAGAGGGAGGGCCTCAAGAGACCCAGTACTTC
TRBV28	TRBD2	TRBJ2-1	.	CASSFASGGTYNEQFF	TGTGCCAGCAGTTTCGCTAGCGGGGGTACCTACAATGAGCAGTTCTTC
TRBV7-9	TRBD1	TRBJ2-7	.	CASSLGTGMNEQYF	TGTGCCAGCAGCCTGGGGACAGGGATGAACGAGCAGTACTTC
TRBV4-2	.	TRBJ2-5	.	CASSRTGVGGETQYF	TGTGCCAGCAGCCGAACAGGGGTTGGGGGGGAGACCCAGTACTTC
TRBV7-9	.	TRBJ1-4	.	CASSLVVQAVTEKLFF	TGTGCCAGCAGCTTAGTAGTACAGGCGGTAACGGAAAAACTGTTTTTT